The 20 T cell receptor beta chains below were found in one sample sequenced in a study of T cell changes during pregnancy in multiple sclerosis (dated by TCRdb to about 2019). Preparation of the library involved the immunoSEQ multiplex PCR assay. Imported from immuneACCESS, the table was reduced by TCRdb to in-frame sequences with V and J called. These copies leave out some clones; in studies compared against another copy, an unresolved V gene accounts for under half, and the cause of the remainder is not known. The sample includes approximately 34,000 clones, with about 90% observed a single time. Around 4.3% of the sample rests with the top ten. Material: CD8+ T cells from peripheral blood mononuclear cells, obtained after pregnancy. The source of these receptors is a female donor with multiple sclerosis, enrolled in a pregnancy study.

The DNA for the CDR3 is TGTGCCAGCAGTCCCGACTTACAGGGGAACACTGAAGCTTTCTTT. This gives the protein CASSPDLQGNTEAFF. The V call is TRBV6-1, the J call TRBJ1-1; D possibly corresponds to TRBD1 (6 bases). Germline CDR1 is MNHNS and CDR2 is SASEGT. The germline V and J ends were trimmed by 5 bases and 1 base, with 14 bases remaining between them. The CDR3 covers 15 residues.

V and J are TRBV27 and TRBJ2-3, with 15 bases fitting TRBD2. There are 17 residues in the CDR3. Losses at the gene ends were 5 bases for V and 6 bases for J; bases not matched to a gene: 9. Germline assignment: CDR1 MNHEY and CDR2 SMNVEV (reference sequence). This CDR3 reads CASSPGLAGGSLDTQYF. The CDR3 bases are TGTGCCAGCAGTCCGGGACTAGCGGGGGGTAGTCTGGATACGCAGTATTTT.

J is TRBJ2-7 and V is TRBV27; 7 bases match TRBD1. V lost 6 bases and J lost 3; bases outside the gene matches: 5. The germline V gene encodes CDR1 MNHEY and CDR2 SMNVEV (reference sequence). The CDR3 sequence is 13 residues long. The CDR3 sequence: CASSSGTVYEQYF. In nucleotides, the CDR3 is TGTGCCAGCAGCTCCGGGACAGTCTACGAGCAGTACTTC.

CDR3 amino acids: CASSTELAGGLGTGELFF. CDR3 nucleotides: TGTGCCAGCAGCACCGAACTAGCGGGGGGGCTCGGCACCGGGGAGCTGTTTTTT. This rearrangement joins TRBV7-9 to TRBJ2-2; 13 bases are a match to TRBD2. The CDR3 covers 18 residues. The trim removed 5 bases at V and 4 bases at J, leaving 10 bases unmatched. Germline CDR1 is SEHNR and CDR2 is FQNEAQ (reference sequence).

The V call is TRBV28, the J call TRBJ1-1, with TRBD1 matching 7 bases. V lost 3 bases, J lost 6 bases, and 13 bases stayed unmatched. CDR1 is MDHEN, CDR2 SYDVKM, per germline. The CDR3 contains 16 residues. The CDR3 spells CASSLGSRQGGSEAFF. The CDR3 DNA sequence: TGTGCCAGCAGTTTGGGTTCGCGCCAGGGGGGTTCTGAAGCTTTCTTT.

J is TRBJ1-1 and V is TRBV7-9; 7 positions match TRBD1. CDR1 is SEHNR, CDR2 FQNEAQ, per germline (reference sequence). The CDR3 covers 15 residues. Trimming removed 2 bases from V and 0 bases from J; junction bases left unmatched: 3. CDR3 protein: CASSLRDSLNTEAFF. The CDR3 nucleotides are TGTGCCAGCAGCTTAAGGGACAGTCTGAACACTGAAGCTTTCTTT.

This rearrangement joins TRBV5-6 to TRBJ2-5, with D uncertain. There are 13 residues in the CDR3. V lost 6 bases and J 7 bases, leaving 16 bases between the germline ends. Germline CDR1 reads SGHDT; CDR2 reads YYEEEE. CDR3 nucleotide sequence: TGTGCCAGCACCTTTGGGCCTATGGGGACCCAGTACTTC. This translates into CASTFGPMGTQYF.

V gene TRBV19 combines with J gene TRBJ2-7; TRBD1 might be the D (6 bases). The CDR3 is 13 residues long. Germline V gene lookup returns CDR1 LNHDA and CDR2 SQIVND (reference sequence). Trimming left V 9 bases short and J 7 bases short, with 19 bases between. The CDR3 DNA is TGTGCCAGAAGACAGGATCATGTGGGGGAGCAGTACTTC. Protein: CARRQDHVGEQYF. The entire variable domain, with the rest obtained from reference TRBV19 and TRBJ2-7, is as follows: DGGITQSPKYLFRKEGQNVTLSCEQNLNHDAMYWYRQDPGQGLRLIYYSQIVNDFQKGDIAEGYSVSREKKESFPLTVTSAQKNPTAFYLCARRQDHVGEQYFGPGTRLTVT.

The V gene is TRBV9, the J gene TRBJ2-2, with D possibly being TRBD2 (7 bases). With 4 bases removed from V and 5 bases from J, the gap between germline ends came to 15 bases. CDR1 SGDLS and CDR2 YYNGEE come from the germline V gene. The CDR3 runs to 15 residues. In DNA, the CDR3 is TGTGCCAGCAGCCCCGGGGGGCGTCGGACCGGGGAGCTGTTTTTT. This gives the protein CASSPGGRRTGELFF.

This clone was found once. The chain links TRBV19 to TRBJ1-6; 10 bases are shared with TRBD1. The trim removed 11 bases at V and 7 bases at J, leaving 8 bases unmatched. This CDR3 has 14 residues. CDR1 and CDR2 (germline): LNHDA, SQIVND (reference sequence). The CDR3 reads CASEGQGKNSPLHF. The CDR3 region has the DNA TGTGCCTCTGAGGGACAGGGGAAAAATTCACCCCTCCACTTT.

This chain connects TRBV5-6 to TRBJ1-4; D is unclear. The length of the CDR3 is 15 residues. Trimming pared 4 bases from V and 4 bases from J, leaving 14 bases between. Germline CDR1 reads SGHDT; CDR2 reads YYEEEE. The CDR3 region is CASSPNRAFNEKLFF. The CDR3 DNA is TGTGCCAGCAGCCCCAATCGAGCGTTTAATGAAAAACTGTTTTTT.

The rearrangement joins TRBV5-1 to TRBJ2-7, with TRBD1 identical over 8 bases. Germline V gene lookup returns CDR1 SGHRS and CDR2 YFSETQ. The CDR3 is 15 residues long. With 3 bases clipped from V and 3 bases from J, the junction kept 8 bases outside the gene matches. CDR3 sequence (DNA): TGCGCCAGCAGCTCCCTCCAGGGGGCTTTCTACGAGCAGTACTTC. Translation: CASSSLQGAFYEQYF. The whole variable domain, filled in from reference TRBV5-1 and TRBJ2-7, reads KAGVTQTPRYLIKTRGQQVTLSCSPISGHRSVSWYQQTPGQGLQFLFEYFSETQRNKGNFPGRFSGRQFSNSRSEMNVSTLELGDSALYLCASSSLQGAFYEQYFGPGTRLTVT.

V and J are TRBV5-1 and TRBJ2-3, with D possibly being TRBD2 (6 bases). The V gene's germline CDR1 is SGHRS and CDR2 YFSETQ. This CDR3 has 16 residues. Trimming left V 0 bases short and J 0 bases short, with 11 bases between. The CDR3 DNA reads TGCGCCAGCAGCTTGGAGGCTCGGGGGAGCACAGATACGCAGTATTTT. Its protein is CASSLEARGSTDTQYF.

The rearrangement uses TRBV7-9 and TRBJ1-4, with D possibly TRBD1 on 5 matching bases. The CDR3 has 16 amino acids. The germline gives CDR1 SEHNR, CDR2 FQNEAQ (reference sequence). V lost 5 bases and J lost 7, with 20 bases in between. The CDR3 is CASSLTPTAIIEKLFF. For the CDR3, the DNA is TGTGCCAGCAGCCTTACGCCGACAGCTATTATTGAAAAACTGTTTTTT.

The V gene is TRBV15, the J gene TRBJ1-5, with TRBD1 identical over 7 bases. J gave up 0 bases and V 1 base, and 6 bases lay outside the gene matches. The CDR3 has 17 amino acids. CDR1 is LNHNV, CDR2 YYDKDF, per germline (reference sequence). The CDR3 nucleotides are TGTGCCACCAGCAGAGGCGGGACAGACTATAGCAATCAGCCCCAGCATTTT. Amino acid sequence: CATSRGGTDYSNQPQHF. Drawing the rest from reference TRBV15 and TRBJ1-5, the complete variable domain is DAMVIQNPRYQVTQFGKPVTLSCSQTLNHNVMYWYQQKSSQAPKLLFHYYDKDFNNEADTPDNFQSRRPNTSFCFLDIRSPGLGDTAMYLCATSRGGTDYSNQPQHFGDGTRLSIL.

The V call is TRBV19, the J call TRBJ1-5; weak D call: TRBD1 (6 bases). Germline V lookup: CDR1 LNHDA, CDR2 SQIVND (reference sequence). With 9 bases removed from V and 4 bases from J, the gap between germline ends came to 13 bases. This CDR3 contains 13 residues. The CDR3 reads CASRDNGNQPQHF. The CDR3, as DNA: TGTGCCAGCCGGGACAACGGGAATCAGCCCCAGCATTTT.

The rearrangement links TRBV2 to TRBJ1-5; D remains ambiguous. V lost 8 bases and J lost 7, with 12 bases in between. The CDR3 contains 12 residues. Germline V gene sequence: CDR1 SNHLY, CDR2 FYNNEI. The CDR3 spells CASGPTVQPQHF. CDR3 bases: TGTGCCAGCGGTCCCACAGTACAGCCCCAGCATTTT.

This CDR3 is CASSQENPTSYNEQFF. CDR3 DNA: TGCGCCAGCAGCCAAGAGAACCCTACCTCCTACAATGAGCAGTTCTTC. The chain combines TRBV4-1 with TRBJ2-1; D ambiguous. Per germline, CDR1 MGHRA and CDR2 YSYEKL. V was cut by 0 bases and J by 0 bases, with 9 bases left in between. There are 16 residues in the CDR3.

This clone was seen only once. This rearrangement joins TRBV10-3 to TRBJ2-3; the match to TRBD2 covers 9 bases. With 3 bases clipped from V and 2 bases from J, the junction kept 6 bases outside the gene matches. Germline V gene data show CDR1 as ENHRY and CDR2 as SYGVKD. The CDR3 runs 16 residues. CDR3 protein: CAISDWAGGNTDTQYF. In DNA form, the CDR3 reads TGTGCCATCAGTGATTGGGCGGGGGGGAACACAGATACGCAGTATTTT.

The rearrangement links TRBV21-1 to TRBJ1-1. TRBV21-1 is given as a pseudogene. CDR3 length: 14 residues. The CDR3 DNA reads TGTGCCAGCCGGAGAGGGTTTACGAACACTGAAGCTTTCTTT. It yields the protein CASRRGFTNTEAFF.